A single TCR beta chain is shown here with its context. There are 13 residues in the CDR3. V was pared by 4 bases and J by 3 bases, with 7 bases between. Germline CDR1 reads LGHNA; CDR2 reads YSLEER. This entry belongs to a study of shared clonotypes between healthy human individuals. Profiled with immunoSEQ multiplex PCR; TCRdb holds only in-frame clones, not every one. Of about 470,000 clones in the sample, about 85% were seen once. The sample consisted of PBMCs. The gene calls are TRBV4-3 and TRBJ2-1; no definite D call. The clonotype was recovered from a woman in her thirties or forties in good health. Some clones in this sample may be carry-over from other donors' samples. The chain's CDR3 is CASSPYLYNEQFF. The CDR3 nucleotides are TGCGCCAGCAGCCCCTACCTCTACAATGAGCAGTTCTTC.